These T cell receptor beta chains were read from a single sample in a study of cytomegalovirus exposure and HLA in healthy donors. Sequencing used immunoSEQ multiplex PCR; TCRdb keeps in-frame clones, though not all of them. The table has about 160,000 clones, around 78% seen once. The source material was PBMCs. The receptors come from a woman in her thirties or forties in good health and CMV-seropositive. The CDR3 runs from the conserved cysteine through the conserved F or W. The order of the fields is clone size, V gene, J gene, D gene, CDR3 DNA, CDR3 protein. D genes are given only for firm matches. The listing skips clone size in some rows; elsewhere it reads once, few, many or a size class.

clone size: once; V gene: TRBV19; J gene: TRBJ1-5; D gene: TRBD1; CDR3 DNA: TGTGCCAGTAGCCCGACAGGGAGAGCCCAGCATTTT; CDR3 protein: CASSPTGRAQHF
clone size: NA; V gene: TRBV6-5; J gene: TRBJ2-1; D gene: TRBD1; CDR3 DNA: TGTGCCAGCATGACAGGGCCTAGCTCCTACAATGAGCAGTTCTTC; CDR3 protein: CASMTGPSSYNEQFF
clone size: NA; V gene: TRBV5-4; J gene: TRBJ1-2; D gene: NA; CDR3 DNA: TGTGCCAGCAGCCTAAGGGGTTCAGTCTCTGGCTACACCTTC; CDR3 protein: CASSLRGSVSGYTF
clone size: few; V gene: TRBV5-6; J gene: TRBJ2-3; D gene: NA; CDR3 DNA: TGTGCCAGCAGTCTTCCGGGGGAGACAGATACGCAGTATTTT; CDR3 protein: CASSLPGETDTQYF
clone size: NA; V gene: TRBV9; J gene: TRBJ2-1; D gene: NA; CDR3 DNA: TGTGCCAGCAGCGCAGACCCCAGGGGGGCCGGGAATGAGCAGTTCTTC; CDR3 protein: CASSADPRGAGNEQFF
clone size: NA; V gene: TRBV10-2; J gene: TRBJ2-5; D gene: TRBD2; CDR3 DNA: TGCGCCAGCAGTGGGGAGGGAATACTGTACCAAGAGACCCAGTACTTC; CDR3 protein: CASSGEGILYQETQYF
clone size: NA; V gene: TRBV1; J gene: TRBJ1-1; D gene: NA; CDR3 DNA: TGCACCAGCAGCCGACCAACCGGGAGGACGGGGCCGACCACTGAAGCTTTCTTT; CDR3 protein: CTSSRPTGRTGPTTEAFF
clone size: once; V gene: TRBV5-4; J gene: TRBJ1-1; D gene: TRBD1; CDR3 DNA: TGTGCCAGTCACAGGGGAGGAAACATGAACACTGAAGCTTTCTTT; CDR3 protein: CASHRGGNMNTEAFF
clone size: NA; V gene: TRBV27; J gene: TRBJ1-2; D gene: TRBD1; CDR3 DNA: TGTGCCAGCAGTTCAATCATACAGGGGGCAAACTATGGCTACACCTTC; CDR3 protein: CASSSIIQGANYGYTF
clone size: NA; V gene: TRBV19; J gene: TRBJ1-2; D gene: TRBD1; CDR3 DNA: TGTGCCAGTAGTGTACAGGGGCTCGGCTACACCTTC; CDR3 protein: CASSVQGLGYTF
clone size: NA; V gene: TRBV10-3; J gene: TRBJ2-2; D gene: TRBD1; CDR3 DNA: TGTGCCATCAGCCGGGACAGGCGCAGTTCGAACACCGGGGAGCTGTTTTTT; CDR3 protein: CAISRDRRSSNTGELFF
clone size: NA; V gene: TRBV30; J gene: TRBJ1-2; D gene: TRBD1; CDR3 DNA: TGTGCCTGGGGACAGGGGGCGGGTGGCTACACCTTC; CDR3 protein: CAWGQGAGGYTF
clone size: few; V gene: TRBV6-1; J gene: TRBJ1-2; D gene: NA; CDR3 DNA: TGTGCCAGCCTGGAGCGCAGGACAGATGGCTACACCTTC; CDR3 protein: CASLERRTDGYTF
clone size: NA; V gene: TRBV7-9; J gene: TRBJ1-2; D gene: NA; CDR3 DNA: TGTTCCAGCAGCTTTGGGGCGCGGGGCTACACCTTC; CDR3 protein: CSSSFGARGYTF